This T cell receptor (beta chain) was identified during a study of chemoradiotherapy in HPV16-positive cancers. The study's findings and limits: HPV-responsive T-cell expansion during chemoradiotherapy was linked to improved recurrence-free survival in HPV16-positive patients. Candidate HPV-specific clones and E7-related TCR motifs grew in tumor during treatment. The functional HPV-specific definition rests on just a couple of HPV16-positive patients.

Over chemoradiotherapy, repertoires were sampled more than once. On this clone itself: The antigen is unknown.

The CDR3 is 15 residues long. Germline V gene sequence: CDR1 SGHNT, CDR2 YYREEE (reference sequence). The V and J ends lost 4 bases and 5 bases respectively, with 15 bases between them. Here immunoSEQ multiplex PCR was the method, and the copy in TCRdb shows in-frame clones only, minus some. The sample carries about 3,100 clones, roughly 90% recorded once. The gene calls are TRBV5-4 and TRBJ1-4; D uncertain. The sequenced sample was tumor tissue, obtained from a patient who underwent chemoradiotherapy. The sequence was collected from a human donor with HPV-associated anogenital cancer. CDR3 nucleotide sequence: TGTGCCAGCAGCCCCTCTGTATCGCCCAATGAAAAACTGTTTTTT. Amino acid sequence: CASSPSVSPNEKLFF.